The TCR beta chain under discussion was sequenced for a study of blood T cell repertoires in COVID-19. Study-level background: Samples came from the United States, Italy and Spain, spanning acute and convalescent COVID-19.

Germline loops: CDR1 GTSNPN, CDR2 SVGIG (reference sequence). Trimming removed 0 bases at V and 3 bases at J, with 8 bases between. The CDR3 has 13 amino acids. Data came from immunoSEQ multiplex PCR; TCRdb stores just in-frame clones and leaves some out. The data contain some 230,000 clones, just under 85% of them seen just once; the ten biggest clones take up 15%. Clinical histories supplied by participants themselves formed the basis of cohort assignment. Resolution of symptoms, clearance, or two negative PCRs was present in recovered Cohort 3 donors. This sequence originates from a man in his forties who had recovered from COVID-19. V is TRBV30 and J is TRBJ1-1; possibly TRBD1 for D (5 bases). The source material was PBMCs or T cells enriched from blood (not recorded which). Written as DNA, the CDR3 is TGTGCCTGGAGTGTAGGACACCACACTGAAGCTTTCTTT. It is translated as CAWSVGHHTEAFF.